This T cell receptor (beta chain) was documented in a study of identical twins. The CDR3 spans 15 residues. CDR1 is MNHEY and CDR2 is SVGAGI in the germline V gene. J lost 4 bases, V lost 4 bases, and 6 bases had no gene match. Many counts were recorded for this clonotype. Its cognate antigen is unknown. General observations from the study: Compared with models, monozygotic twins showed more out-of-frame TCR alpha sharing. Cord blood beta clonotypes that were abundant carried fewer insertions, and memory repertoires showed no such trend. The study based its conclusions on cross-sectional statistical analysis and did not follow the same donors.

cDNA carried unique molecular identifiers, and a universal primer site was added by template switching. TCRdb re-called the 5' RACE reads with MiXCR, one entry per CDR3 protein. There are approximately 620,000 distinct CDR3 sequences in the sample; 8.6% occur only once, and roughly 0.97% lies in the top ten. This sample was shared with a second study, whose subject was yellow fever vaccine responses in identical twins.

This TCR was sampled from a woman younger than 30 in good health. Specimen: PBMCs. V usage is TRBV6-5 and J usage is TRBJ2-7, with TRBD2 identical over 11 bases. The chain's CDR3 is CASSSSGTSGYEQYF. CDR3 DNA sequence: TGTGCCAGCAGTTCCTCCGGGACTAGCGGATACGAGCAGTACTTC.